The T cell receptor beta chain under discussion was sequenced for a study of control samples from healthy donors and cancer patients. The germline CDR1 and CDR2 sequences are SGHDT and YYEEEE. Trimming cost V 9 bases and J 4 bases; bases outside gene matches: 20. CDR3 length: 19 amino acids. The assay was immunoSEQ multiplex PCR, and TCRdb's table has in-frame clones only and misses some. The sample consists of roughly 99,000 clones, roughly four fifths of them appearing once. This sequence joins TRBV5-6 and TRBJ2-6, with 9 bases matching TRBD1. This sequence was found in a man between 60 and 75 years old in good health. Sequencing input: blood. The CDR3, as DNA: TGTGCCACCACCGCGGTCCGGGACAGGGTCGGGTTGGGGGCCAACGTCCTGACTTTC. Translation gives CATTAVRDRVGLGANVLTF.